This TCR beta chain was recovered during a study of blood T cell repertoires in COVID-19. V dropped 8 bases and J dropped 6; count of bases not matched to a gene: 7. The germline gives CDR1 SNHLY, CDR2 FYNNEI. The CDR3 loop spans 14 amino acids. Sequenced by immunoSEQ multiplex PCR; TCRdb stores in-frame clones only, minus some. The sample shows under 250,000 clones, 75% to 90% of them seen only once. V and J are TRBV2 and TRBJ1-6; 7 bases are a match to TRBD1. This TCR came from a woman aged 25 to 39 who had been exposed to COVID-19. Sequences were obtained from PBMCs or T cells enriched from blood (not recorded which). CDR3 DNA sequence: TGTGCCAGCTTATTAGGGACAGTTAATTCACCCCTCCACTTT. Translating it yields CASLLGTVNSPLHF.